This T cell receptor beta chain was found in a study of CD8 T cells in Susac syndrome. RNA totalling roughly 0.5 to 1 ug underwent reverse transcription with random hexamers. The authors amplified TCR beta CDR3 across 54 Vbeta and 13 Jbeta using immunoSEQ multiplex PCR. TCRdb redid the calling of the immunoSEQ multiplex PCR reads with MiXCR, one entry per CDR3 protein. The repertoire includes some 97,000 distinct CDR3 sequences, roughly 96% of them detected once, and 0.3% sits in the top ten. TCR beta sequences were obtained from blood CD8+ and CD4+ T cells. The CDR3 totals 13 residues. V was cut by 6 bases and J by 8 bases, with 17 bases left in between.

V and J are TRBV12-3 or TRBV12-4 and TRBJ2-7; TRBD1 is a possible D gene (5 bases). The sample comprised CD8+ T cells from PBMCs. This TCR was recovered from a human donor with Susac syndrome. CDR3 in DNA: TGTGCCAGCAGCCCTGACAGCTCCCAGCAGCAGTACTTC. Residues: CASSPDSSQQQYF.